What follows are 28 T cell receptor beta chains derived from one specimen sequenced in a study of T-cell memory formation after mild COVID-19. TCRdb used MiXCR to reprocess the 5' RACE reads, holding one entry per CDR3 protein. Among about half a million distinct CDR3 sequences listed, about 20% were seen once. The sample consisted of PBMCs or a T cell subset sorted from them (not recorded which). These TCRs come from an adult woman who had mild COVID-19 (a few samples of this study predate the infection). Cell type and time point are not known.

This clonotype was detected a few times. The chain uses TRBV20-1 and TRBJ2-7, with TRBD2 matching over 9 bases. Germline values: CDR1 DFQATT, CDR2 SNEGSKA (reference sequence). The CDR3 runs to 14 residues. Unmatched junction bases numbered 4, after V lost 3 bases and J lost 1 base. The CDR3 loop is CSASERGVSYEQYF. The CDR3 nucleotides are TGCAGTGCTAGCGAGCGGGGGGTATCCTACGAGCAGTACTTC.

This clonotype was observed a handful of times. J is TRBJ2-1 and V is TRBV29-1, with D possibly being TRBD1 (6 bases). The CDR3 has 14 residues. Germline V lookup: CDR1 SQVTM, CDR2 ANQGSEA. V lost 5 bases and J 7 bases, leaving 18 bases between the germline ends. CDR3 DNA sequence: TGCAGCGTTTTTGGGGACACCCTACGGAATGAGCAGTTCTTC. Protein: CSVFGDTLRNEQFF.

This clonotype occurred a few times. J is TRBJ2-3 and V is TRBV7-8; 9 positions agree with TRBD1. V lost 0 bases, J lost 2 bases, and 3 bases stayed unmatched. The germline V gene has CDR1 SGHVS and CDR2 FQNEAQ. The CDR3 consists of 16 residues. CDR3 bases: TGTGCCAGCAGCTTAGCCGGGACAGGGTACACAGATACGCAGTATTTT. It is translated as CASSLAGTGYTDTQYF.

The rearrangement joins TRBV7-2 to TRBJ2-7, with D perhaps given as TRBD1 or TRBD2 (5 bases each). CDR3 length: 14 residues. The V and J ends lost 4 bases and 0 bases respectively, with 10 bases between them. Germline CDR1 SGHTA, CDR2 FQGNSA. The CDR3 DNA sequence: TGTGCCAGCAGCTCCCTGGGGGACTCCTACGAGCAGTACTTC. Its protein is CASSSLGDSYEQYF. The full variable domain, with the rest looked up from reference TRBV7-2 and TRBJ2-7, is GAGVSQSPSNKVTEKGKDVELRCDPISGHTALYWYRQSLGQGLEFLIYFQGNSAPDKSGLPSDRFSAERTGGSVSTLTIQRTQQEDSAVYLCASSSLGDSYEQYFGPGTRLTVT.

A few counts support this clonotype. V usage is TRBV4-1 and J usage is TRBJ2-7; D ambiguous. Per the germline V gene, CDR1 is MGHRA and CDR2 is YSYEKL. The CDR3 totals 15 residues. V lost 0 bases to trimming and J lost 0 bases, with 9 bases between them. The CDR3 coding sequence is TGCGCCAGCAGCCAAGATTCCTGGGCCTCCTACGAGCAGTACTTC. Protein: CASSQDSWASYEQYF.

The sample holds a few counts of this clonotype. The J gene is TRBJ2-5, the V gene TRBV7-2; D gene ambiguous. Germline loops: CDR1 SGHTA, CDR2 FQGNSA. The CDR3 runs 13 residues. V shed 2 bases and J shed 2 bases, with 6 bases lying between them. CDR3: CASSLIRQETQYF. As DNA, the CDR3 is TGTGCCAGCAGCTTAATTAGGCAAGAGACCCAGTACTTC.

This clonotype has a handful of counts. J is TRBJ1-2 and V is TRBV11-2; possibly TRBD1 for D (6 bases). Germline V gene sequence: CDR1 SGHAT, CDR2 FQNNGV. With 4 bases removed from V and 9 bases from J, the gap between germline ends came to 30 bases. The length of the CDR3 is 18 residues. The CDR3 sequence: CASSSSRQDVYPHLSYTF. The CDR3 nucleotides are TGTGCCAGCAGCTCCTCGAGACAGGACGTATACCCCCACTTGAGCTACACCTTC.

The rearrangement joins TRBV4-2 to TRBJ1-2; D not certain. CDR1 is LGHNA and CDR2 is YNFKEQ in the germline V gene. The germline V and J ends were trimmed by 0 bases and 5 bases, with 7 bases remaining between them. This CDR3 is built from 13 residues. DNA for the CDR3: TGTGCCAGCAGCCAAGAGCGGGATTATGGCTACACCTTC. This codes for CASSQERDYGYTF.

The V and J genes are TRBV4-1 and TRBJ1-6; D uncertain. The germline V gene has CDR1 MGHRA and CDR2 YSYEKL. CDR3 length: 15 residues. Trimming left V 1 base short and J 2 bases short, with 6 bases between. The CDR3 is CASSQGAAYNSPLHF. The CDR3 DNA reads TGCGCCAGCAGCCAAGGGGCGGCCTATAATTCACCCCTCCACTTT.

A few counts support this clonotype. V is TRBV6-2 or TRBV6-3 and J is TRBJ2-1, with TRBD2 identical over 14 bases. After removal of 5 bases from V and 4 bases from J, the junction contained 7 bases not matched to a gene. Germline V gives CDR1 MNHEY, CDR2 SVGEGT. This CDR3 is built from 17 residues. The CDR3 here is CASSTPTSGRGYNEQFF. The CDR3 DNA is TGTGCCAGCAGTACTCCGACTAGCGGGAGGGGTTACAATGAGCAGTTCTTC.

J is TRBJ1-5 and V is TRBV3-1, with a weak D call TRBD1 (5 bases). The length of the CDR3 is 13 residues. Looked up from germline, CDR1 is LGHDT and CDR2 is YNNKEL (reference sequence). Trimming left V 5 bases short and J 9 bases short, with 14 bases between. The CDR3 sequence is CASSAGGIGPQHF. In DNA, the CDR3 is TGTGCCAGCAGCGCTGGGGGGATCGGGCCCCAGCATTTT.

The rearrangement uses TRBV20-1 and TRBJ2-7; D not certain. V lost 6 bases to trimming and J lost 1 base, with 7 bases between them. The germline V gene encodes CDR1 DFQATT and CDR2 SNEGSKA (reference sequence). The CDR3 totals 11 residues. Here the CDR3 DNA reads TGCAGTGCGCCACAATCCTACGAGCAGTACTTC. It specifies CSAPQSYEQYF.

In its sample, this clonotype was seen a few times. V is TRBV5-6 and J is TRBJ2-3, with D possibly matching TRBD2 (5 bases). The CDR3 has 15 residues. Trimming removed 3 bases from V and 4 bases from J, with 15 bases in between. Germline lookup yields CDR1 SGHDT and CDR2 YYEEEE. In DNA form, the CDR3 reads TGTGCCAGCAGCTCCCAGCGGCTGGCGTCAGATACGCAGTATTTT. Its translation: CASSSQRLASDTQYF. Full variable domain (missing parts from reference TRBV5-6 and TRBJ2-3): DAGVTQSPTHLIKTRGQQVTLRCSPKSGHDTVSWYQQALGQGPQFIFQYYEEEERQRGNFPDRFSGHQFPNYSSELNVNALLLGDSALYLCASSSQRLASDTQYFGPGTRLTVL.

This clonotype has a handful of counts. This chain links TRBV6-6 with TRBJ2-1; the D gene is possibly TRBD2 (6 bases). V lost 6 bases, J lost 5 bases, and 20 bases lay in between. The V gene's germline CDR1 is MNHNY and CDR2 SVGAGI (reference sequence). The CDR3 is made up of 16 amino acids. This chain's CDR3 is CASRKSGTSIHNEQFF. CDR3 in DNA: TGTGCCAGCAGAAAATCCGGGACTTCCATTCACAATGAGCAGTTCTTC.

V is TRBV27 and J is TRBJ1-2; a possible D gene is TRBD1 (5 bases). The CDR3 length is 14 residues. Trimming shortened V by 5 bases and J by 5 bases, and 15 bases separated the two germline ends. From germline, CDR1 is MNHEY and CDR2 SMNVEV (reference sequence). CDR3 DNA sequence: TGTGCCAGCAGTCCAAGACAGTGGGCATATGGCTACACCTTC. As protein: CASSPRQWAYGYTF.

This clonotype has a handful of counts. CDR3 nucleotide sequence: TGTGCCATCAGTGAGTCGACTCGGCAGGGCCAGCGAGCTTTCTTT. Protein: CAISESTRQGQRAFF. This rearrangement joins TRBV10-3 to TRBJ1-1; D perhaps matches TRBD1 (5 bases). Trimming removed 0 bases from V and 10 bases from J, with 18 bases in between. The CDR3 spans 15 residues. Germline values: CDR1 ENHRY, CDR2 SYGVKD.

This clonotype was seen only a few times. The gene calls are TRBV19 and TRBJ2-1, with 7 positions matching TRBD2. After removal of 3 bases from V and 9 bases from J, the junction contained 8 bases not matched to a gene. Germline loops: CDR1 LNHDA, CDR2 SQIVND (reference sequence). There are 14 residues in the CDR3. CDR3 nucleotides: TGTGCCAGTAGTATTCGAGGGGAGGGTGTTGAGCAGTTCTTC. It translates to CASSIRGEGVEQFF.

This clonotype has only a few counts. The rearrangement links TRBV20-1 to TRBJ1-4; tentative D call: TRBD1 (5 bases). The CDR3 covers 13 residues. V lost 6 bases to trimming and J lost 3 bases, with 11 bases between them. Per germline, CDR1 DFQATT and CDR2 SNEGSKA (reference sequence). The CDR3 spells CSARSGSNEKLFF. The DNA for the CDR3 is TGCAGTGCCAGATCAGGGTCTAATGAAAAACTGTTTTTT.

The chain is built from TRBV20-1 and TRBJ1-1; D is undetermined. This CDR3 is built from 13 residues. CDR1 and CDR2 from the germline V gene are DFQATT and SNEGSKA (reference sequence). Trimming stripped 1 base from V and 1 base from J, with 7 bases between. DNA for the CDR3: TGCAGTGCTAGAGGGGTCGGGAACACTGAAGCTTTCTTT. This codes for CSARGVGNTEAFF.

The V gene is TRBV30, the J gene TRBJ2-2; weak D call: TRBD2 (5 bases). The V end was cut by 0 bases, the J end by 1 base, with 18 bases between. CDR1 and CDR2 from the germline V gene are GTSNPN and SVGIG (reference sequence). This CDR3 comprises 18 residues. The CDR3 here is CAWSVLNRPAVNTGELFF. For the CDR3, the DNA is TGTGCCTGGAGTGTACTTAATCGGCCAGCGGTGAACACCGGGGAGCTGTTTTTT.

In this sample, this clonotype turned up a few times. The chain couples TRBV4-1 to TRBJ2-1; 9 bases align to TRBD2. With V trimmed by 4 bases and J by 8 bases, 15 bases remained unmatched. Germline-derived CDR1 and CDR2 are MGHRA and YSYEKL. There are 17 residues in the CDR3. The CDR3 DNA reads as TGCGCCAGCAGCCCCCTAGAGGGCGGGGGGGCCGTGGATGAGCAGTTCTTC. Its protein product is CASSPLEGGGAVDEQFF.

Regarding this clonotype: Without the conserved terminal phenylalanine or tryptophan, this CDR3 likely stems from a read error. Because the CDR3's place on the DNA is in doubt, the DNA is left out and the CDR3 is given as listed by TCRdb. V gene TRBV23-1 combines with J gene TRBJ1-2. TRBV23-1 is designated an ORF whose function remains uncertain. From its first to its last residue, the CDR3 has 10 amino acids. The CDR3 sequence is CASSQSTVPQ.

The chain carries TRBV7-9 and TRBJ2-7, with a weak D call TRBD1 (6 bases). The CDR3 contains 17 residues. Per the germline V gene, CDR1 is SEHNR and CDR2 is FQNEAQ (reference sequence). The V and J ends lost 1 base and 5 bases respectively, with 21 bases between them. The CDR3, as DNA: TGTGCCAGCAGCTTAGTCCCAAATCAGGGACACGTCGACGAGCAGTACTTC. Protein: CASSLVPNQGHVDEQYF. Drawing the rest from reference TRBV7-9 and TRBJ2-7, the complete variable domain is DTGVSQNPRHKITKRGQNVTFRCDPISEHNRLYWYRQTLGQGPEFLTYFQNEAQLEKSRLLSDRFSAERPKGSFSTLEIQRTEQGDSAMYLCASSLVPNQGHVDEQYFGPGTRLTVT.

This clonotype was seen a handful of times. The V gene is TRBV20-1, the J gene TRBJ2-3; 13 bases line up with TRBD2. The CDR3 runs to 15 residues. After removal of 7 bases from V and 0 bases from J, the junction contained 4 bases not matched to a gene. Germline loops: CDR1 DFQATT, CDR2 SNEGSKA (reference sequence). Here the CDR3 DNA reads TGCAGTGATGGACTAGCGGGGGCTAGCACAGATACGCAGTATTTT. This encodes CSDGLAGASTDTQYF.

This clonotype has only one observation. This sequence joins TRBV3-1 and TRBJ2-1; D call uncertain. This CDR3 contains 17 residues. Germline V CDR1 and CDR2: LGHDT, YNNKEL (reference sequence). V was pared by 1 base and J by 1 base, with 14 bases between. CDR3 in amino acids: CASSQVSLTHSYNEQFF. Written as DNA, the CDR3 is TGTGCCAGCAGCCAAGTTAGCCTCACCCATTCCTACAATGAGCAGTTCTTC.

This clonotype was seen only a few times. This chain joins TRBV18 and TRBJ1-1; no clear D. Germline CDR1 is KGHSH and CDR2 is LQKENI. The CDR3 extends over 15 amino acids. Trimming took 8 bases from V and 3 from J, leaving 19 bases between them. The CDR3 here is CASRTVFMADTEAFF. Here the CDR3 DNA reads TGTGCCAGCCGGACTGTGTTCATGGCGGACACTGAAGCTTTCTTT. Full variable domain (missing parts from reference TRBV18 and TRBJ1-1): NAGVMQNPRHLVRRRGQEARLRCSPMKGHSHVYWYRQLPEEGLKFMVYLQKENIIDESGMPKERFSAEFPKEGPSILRIQQVVRGDSAAYFCASRTVFMADTEAFFGQGTRLTVV.

This sequence joins TRBV5-1 and TRBJ2-7; 13 nucleotides line up with TRBD2. The trim removed 5 bases at V and 5 bases at J, leaving 4 bases unmatched. CDR1 is SGHRS and CDR2 is YFSETQ in the germline V gene. The CDR3 covers 14 residues. The CDR3 nucleotides read TGCGCCAGCAGGTGGACTAGCGGGAGCAACGAGCAGTACTTC. Protein sequence: CASRWTSGSNEQYF. The variable domain in full, completed from reference TRBV5-1 and TRBJ2-7, reads KAGVTQTPRYLIKTRGQQVTLSCSPISGHRSVSWYQQTPGQGLQFLFEYFSETQRNKGNFPGRFSGRQFSNSRSEMNVSTLELGDSALYLCASRWTSGSNEQYFGPGTRLTVT.

The count of this clonotype is one. The V call is TRBV5-1, the J call TRBJ2-3; a weak D match, TRBD2 (7 bases). Germline CDR1 SGHRS, CDR2 YFSETQ. The length of the CDR3 is 16 residues. The germline V and J ends were trimmed by 4 bases and 6 bases, with 21 bases remaining between them. In nucleotides, the CDR3 is TGCGCCAGCAGCCCGCGGGGTGGGGGGGCCGCGGATACGCAGTATTTT. Translation: CASSPRGGGAADTQYF.